This T cell receptor (beta chain) was obtained from a study of T-cell reconstitution after alpha-beta-depleted transplantation in children (dated by TCRdb to 2015 to 2016). For the study in its entirety: Using TCR repertoire profiling, the study quantitatively followed how T-cell immune reconstitution unfolded in children after TCRalphabeta/CD19-depleted allogeneic hematopoietic cell transplantation. Results and caveats for the whole study, not just this receptor: Apparently early alphabetaT-cell count recovery about two months after transplant reportedly relied on only several hundred rapidly expanded clones derived from non-depleted graft cells. Over the following months the frequencies of hyperexpanded clones went down, and after one year T-cell counts and TCRbeta diversity were mostly credited to newly produced T cells. In some patients, the high TCRbeta diversity seen at day 60 was put down to recipient T cells and intrathymic progenitors that had survived conditioning.

CDR1 and CDR2 were assigned from the germline V gene (reference sequence) as DFQATT and SNEGSKA. From its cysteine to its phenylalanine, the CDR3 spans 13 amino acids. The entry retains the CDR3 DNA only, 39 bases that are in frame from base 1. V sheds 5 bases and J sheds 0 bases, leaving 10 bases between their ends. What the treatment or condition label conveys for this sample: allogeneic hematopoietic cell transplantation with graft depleted of TCRalphabeta T cells and CD19 B cells. Transplant recipients were children who received TCRalphabeta/CD19-depleted allogeneic hematopoietic cell grafts. The library was produced with PCR. The sequencer listed for this sample is Illumina HiSeq 2500. TCR library preparation used molecular barcoding, with unique molecular identifiers applied to normalize quantification of the TCRbeta repertoire. TCRdb reran the public reads through fastp at Q25 and MiXCR, keeping productive beta chains. CDR3 protein sequences are deduplicated, and each keeps its most common genes and DNA. This sample is represented by approximately 230,000 distinct CDR3 sequences; about 23% of them were singletons. The top ten clonotypes cover roughly 2.7% of the sample.

This clonotype has a single count. The antigen it binds to is not known. Base qualities are not provided; no much larger clone lies one nucleotide away. One read amounts to weak evidence. The sample consisted of PBMCs, taken before TCRalphabeta/CD19-depleted stem cell transplant. The V gene is TRBV20-1 and the J gene is TRBJ1-1; possibly the D gene is TRBD1, per 6 matching bases. The clonotype comes from a girl aged 2 to 10 with Fanconi anemia, due to receive a stem cell transplant. The DNA is TGCAGTGCTCACAGGGATTTGAACACTGAAGCTTTCTTT. The translation is CSAHRDLNTEAFF.